Below are 10 T cell receptor beta chains sequenced from a single sample in a study of technical replicates of blood from a handful of donors (dated by TCRdb to 2017 to 2019). Receptor libraries were prepared by the immunoSEQ multiplex PCR assay. The table comes from immuneACCESS by way of TCRdb, which keeps in-frame sequences with V and J called. Part of the clones is missing from these tables; in studies checked, under half for an unresolved V gene and the rest for unknown reasons. The sample profile shows tens of thousands of clones; about 81% of them were found once. The ten largest clones represent around 4% of the sample. Source material: PBMCs. The receptors here all came from a human donor in good health. Some clones in this sample may be carry-over from other donors' samples.

The chain employs TRBV6-1 and TRBJ1-1; D is possibly TRBD1 (5 bases). CDR3 size: 15 residues. Germline values: CDR1 MNHNS, CDR2 SASEGT. V was shortened by 4 bases and J by 0 bases, with 12 bases between the two germline ends. The CDR3 DNA sequence: TGTGCCAGCAGTGCAGGGTTTCCGGTGAACACTGAAGCTTTCTTT. As protein: CASSAGFPVNTEAFF.

This chain joins TRBV4-3 and TRBJ2-3; unclear D gene. The ends were cut back, 2 bases at V and 2 bases at J, with 8 bases in the middle. Per the germline V gene, CDR1 is LGHNA and CDR2 is YSLEER. This CDR3 contains 14 residues. CDR3 amino acids: CASSQNPLTDTQYF. DNA for the CDR3: TGCGCCAGCAGCCAAAATCCCCTCACAGATACGCAGTATTTT.

The rearrangement links TRBV2 to TRBJ2-1, with D possibly matching TRBD2 (6 bases). Germline V gives CDR1 SNHLY, CDR2 FYNNEI. V was trimmed by 1 base and J by 9 bases, leaving 13 bases between them. The CDR3 runs 14 residues. The CDR3 sequence: CASSEGIPGAEQFF. In nucleotides, the CDR3 is TGTGCCAGCAGTGAAGGAATCCCGGGAGCTGAGCAGTTCTTC.

This clone is a singleton in its sample. This chain joins TRBV27 and TRBJ2-1, with D perhaps TRBD2 (6 bases). The germline V gene has CDR1 MNHEY and CDR2 SMNVEV (reference sequence). The CDR3 totals 15 residues. V was trimmed by 5 bases and J by 9 bases, leaving 20 bases between them. The CDR3 DNA is TGTGCCAGCAGTCCTGGGACTCCTCCCACGGGTGAGCAGTTCTTC. It specifies CASSPGTPPTGEQFF.

This sequence joins TRBV5-1 and TRBJ2-7, with 8 bases fitting TRBD1. There are 13 residues in the CDR3. Germline-derived CDR1 and CDR2 are SGHRS and YFSETQ. V dropped 4 bases and J dropped 4; count of bases not matched to a gene: 4. The CDR3 DNA reads as TGCGCCAGCAGCCCGTGGACAGGGTACGAGCAGTACTTC. This codes for CASSPWTGYEQYF.

This chain joins TRBV6-4 and TRBJ2-3, with TRBD2 matching over 8 bases. There are 14 residues in the CDR3. V lost 3 bases, J lost 3 bases, and 2 bases stayed unmatched. CDR1 and CDR2 (germline): MRHNA, SNTAGT. CDR3 sequence reads: CASSEERETDTQYF. The CDR3 bases are TGTGCCAGCAGTGAGGAGCGGGAGACAGATACGCAGTATTTT.

The chain recombines TRBV5-1 with TRBJ1-2; 9 bases map to TRBD1. Germline trimming cut 5 bases from V and 6 bases from J; bases unmatched to any gene: 14. Germline CDR1 SGHRS, CDR2 YFSETQ. The CDR3 spans 16 residues. This chain's CDR3 is CASSRTGASGRDGYTF. The CDR3 nucleotides read TGCGCCAGCAGTCGGACAGGGGCCTCCGGGCGGGATGGCTACACCTTC.

The gene calls are TRBV2 and TRBJ2-3; D is undetermined. The V gene lost 10 bases and the J gene lost 2 bases, with 13 bases spanning the gap. The CDR3 has 13 residues. Germline CDR1 SNHLY, CDR2 FYNNEI. CDR3 amino acids: CATVAGYTDTQYF. The CDR3 DNA sequence: TGTGCCACCGTAGCTGGGTACACAGATACGCAGTATTTT.

The chain recombines TRBV30 with TRBJ1-1; the D is unclear. The CDR3 spans 15 residues. V was cut by 0 bases and J by 4 bases, with 15 bases left in between. Germline V gene data show CDR1 as GTSNPN and CDR2 as SVGIG (reference sequence). The CDR3: CAWSVTRALSTEAFF. CDR3 DNA: TGTGCCTGGAGTGTCACGAGGGCACTGAGCACTGAAGCTTTCTTT.

CDR3 residues: CASSPLQLTYEQYF. In DNA, the CDR3 is TGTGCCAGCTCACCACTACAGTTAACCTACGAGCAGTACTTC. The chain links TRBV18 to TRBJ2-7; D not resolved. This CDR3 has 14 amino acids. Germline CDR1 is KGHSH and CDR2 is LQKENI. Trimming took off 1 base at V and 2 bases at J, with 9 bases between the two ends.